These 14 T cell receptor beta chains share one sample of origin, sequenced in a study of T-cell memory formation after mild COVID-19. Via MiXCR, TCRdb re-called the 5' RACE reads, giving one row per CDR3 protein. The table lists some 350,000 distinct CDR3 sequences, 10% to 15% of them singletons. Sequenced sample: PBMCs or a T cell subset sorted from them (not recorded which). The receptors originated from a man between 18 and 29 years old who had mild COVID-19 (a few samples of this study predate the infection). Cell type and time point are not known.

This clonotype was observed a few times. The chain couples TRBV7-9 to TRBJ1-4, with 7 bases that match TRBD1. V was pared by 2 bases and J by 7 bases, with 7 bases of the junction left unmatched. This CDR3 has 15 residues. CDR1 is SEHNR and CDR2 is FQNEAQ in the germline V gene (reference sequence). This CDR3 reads CASSLSRQGAEKLFF. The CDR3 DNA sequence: TGTGCCAGCAGCTTATCCCGACAGGGTGCTGAAAAACTGTTTTTT.

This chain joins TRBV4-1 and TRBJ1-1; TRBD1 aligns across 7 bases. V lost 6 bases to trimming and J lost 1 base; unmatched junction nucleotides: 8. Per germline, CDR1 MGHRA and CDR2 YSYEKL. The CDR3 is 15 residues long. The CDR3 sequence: CASRPRTGANTEAFF. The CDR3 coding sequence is TGCGCCAGCAGGCCTCGTACAGGGGCGAACACTGAAGCTTTCTTT.

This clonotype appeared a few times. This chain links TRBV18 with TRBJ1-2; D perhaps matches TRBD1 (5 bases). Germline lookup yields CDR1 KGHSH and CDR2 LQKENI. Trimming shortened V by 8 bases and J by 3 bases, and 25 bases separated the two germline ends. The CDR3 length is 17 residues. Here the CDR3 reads CASAAGLRLGFDYGYTF. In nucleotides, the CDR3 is TGTGCCAGCGCCGCGGGGCTACGACTGGGTTTTGACTATGGCTACACCTTC. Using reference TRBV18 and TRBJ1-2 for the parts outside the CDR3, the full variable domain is NAGVMQNPRHLVRRRGQEARLRCSPMKGHSHVYWYRQLPEEGLKFMVYLQKENIIDESGMPKERFSAEFPKEGPSILRIQQVVRGDSAAYFCASAAGLRLGFDYGYTFGSGTRLTVV.

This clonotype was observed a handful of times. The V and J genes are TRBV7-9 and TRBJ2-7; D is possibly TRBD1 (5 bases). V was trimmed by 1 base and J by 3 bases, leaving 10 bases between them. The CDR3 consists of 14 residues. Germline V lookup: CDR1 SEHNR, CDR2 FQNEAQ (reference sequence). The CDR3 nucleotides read TGTGCCAGCAGCTTAGGGGGCAGGCACTACGAGCAGTACGTC. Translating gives CASSLGGRHYEQYV.

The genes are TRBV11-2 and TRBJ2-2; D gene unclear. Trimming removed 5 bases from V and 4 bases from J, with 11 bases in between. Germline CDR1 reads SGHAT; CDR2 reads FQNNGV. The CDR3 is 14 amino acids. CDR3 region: CASSPSSATGELFF. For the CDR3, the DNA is TGTGCCAGCAGCCCCAGTTCGGCCACCGGGGAGCTGTTTTTT.

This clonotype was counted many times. The CDR3, as DNA: TGTGCCAGCAGCTTTGCGCTGTCACCGAGTTACGAGCAGTACGTC. Translating gives CASSFALSPSYEQYV. The chain links TRBV11-2 to TRBJ2-7; D is ambiguous. From germline, CDR1 is SGHAT and CDR2 FQNNGV. The CDR3 extends over 15 amino acids. The germline V and J ends were trimmed by 3 bases and 4 bases, with 16 bases remaining between them.

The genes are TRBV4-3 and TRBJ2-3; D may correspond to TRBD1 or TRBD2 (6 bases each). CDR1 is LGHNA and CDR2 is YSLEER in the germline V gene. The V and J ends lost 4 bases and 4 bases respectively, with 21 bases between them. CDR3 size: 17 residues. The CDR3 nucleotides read TGCGCCAGCAGCCCCCCACCGGGACTTGGGGGCGCAGATACGCAGTATTTT. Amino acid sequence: CASSPPPGLGGADTQYF.

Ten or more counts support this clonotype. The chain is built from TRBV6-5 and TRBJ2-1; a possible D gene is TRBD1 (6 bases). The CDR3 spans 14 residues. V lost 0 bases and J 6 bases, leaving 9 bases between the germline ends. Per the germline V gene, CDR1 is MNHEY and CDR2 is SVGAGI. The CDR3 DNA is TGTGCCAGCAGTTACTCGACAGGTTTCAATGAGCAGTTCTTC. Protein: CASSYSTGFNEQFF.

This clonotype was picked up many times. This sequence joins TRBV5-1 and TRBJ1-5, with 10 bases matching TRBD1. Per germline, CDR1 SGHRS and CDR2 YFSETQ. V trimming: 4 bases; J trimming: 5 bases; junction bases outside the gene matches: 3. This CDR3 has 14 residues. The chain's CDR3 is CASSTGQGDQPQHF. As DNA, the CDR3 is TGCGCCAGCAGCACAGGACAGGGGGATCAGCCCCAGCATTTT.

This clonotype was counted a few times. The DNA of the CDR3 is TGTGCCAGCAGTTGGGGTGGACTATATGGGAATTCACCCCTCCACTTT. Its protein is CASSWGGLYGNSPLHF. The J gene is TRBJ1-6, the V gene TRBV27, with D unclear. CDR3 length: 16 residues. Germline V gene data show CDR1 as MNHEY and CDR2 as SMNVEV (reference sequence). V lost 4 bases and J lost 7, with 17 bases in between.

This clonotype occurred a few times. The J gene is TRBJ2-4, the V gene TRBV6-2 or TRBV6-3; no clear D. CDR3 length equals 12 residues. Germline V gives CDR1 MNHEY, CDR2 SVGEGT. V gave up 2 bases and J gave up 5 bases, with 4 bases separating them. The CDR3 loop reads CASSYTENIQYF. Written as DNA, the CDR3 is TGTGCCAGCAGTTACACAGAAAACATTCAGTACTTC.

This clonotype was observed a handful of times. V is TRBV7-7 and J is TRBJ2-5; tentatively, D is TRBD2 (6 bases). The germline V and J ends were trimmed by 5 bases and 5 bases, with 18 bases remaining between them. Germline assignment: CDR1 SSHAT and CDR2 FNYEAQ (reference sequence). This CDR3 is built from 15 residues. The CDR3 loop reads CASSLKGGRGETQYF. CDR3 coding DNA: TGTGCCAGCAGCCTCAAGGGAGGACGGGGGGAGACCCAGTACTTC.

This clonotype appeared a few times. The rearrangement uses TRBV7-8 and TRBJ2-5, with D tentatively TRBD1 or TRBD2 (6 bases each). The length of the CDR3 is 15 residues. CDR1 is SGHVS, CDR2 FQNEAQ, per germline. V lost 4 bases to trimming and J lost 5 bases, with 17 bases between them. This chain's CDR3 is CASSYRWGAEETQYF. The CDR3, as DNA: TGTGCCAGCAGCTACAGATGGGGGGCGGAGGAGACCCAGTACTTC.

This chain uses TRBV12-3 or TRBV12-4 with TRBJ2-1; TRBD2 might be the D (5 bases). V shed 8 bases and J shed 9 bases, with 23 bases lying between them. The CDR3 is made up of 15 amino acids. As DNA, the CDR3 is TGTGCCAGCCGTGAAATGGGCGGGTCCCTAAGTGAGCAGTTCTTC. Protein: CASREMGGSLSEQFF.